Listed below are T cell receptor beta chains from one sample, sequenced in a study of response to subunit inactivated influenza vaccine. TCRdb re-analysed the RT-PCR reads in MiXCR, keeping a single row per CDR3 protein. The table records about 520,000 distinct CDR3 sequences, less than 30% of them present only once. The sample was CD4+ T cells sorted from PBMCs, taken about 5 days after vaccination. Receptor source: a man aged 45-60 years who received an inactivated influenza vaccine. Both conserved end residues are part of each CDR3. Fields, in order: CDR3 length, clone size, D gene, V gene, J gene, CDR3 protein, CDR3 DNA. The D gene is left open where the match is weak. Clone size appears in some rows only: once, few, many, or a class for an expanded clone.

15,few,-,TRBV20-1,TRBJ2-5,CSARGPLDAQETQYF,TGCAGTGCTCGAGGGCCCTTGGACGCCCAAGAGACCCAGTACTTC
15,few,TRBD2,TRBV7-6,TRBJ2-2,CASSLGLAFAGELFF,TGTGCCAGCAGCTTGGGACTAGCGTTCGCCGGGGAGCTGTTTTTT
16,few,TRBD2,TRBV20-1,TRBJ2-1,CSARTRPGGRAGEQFF,TGCAGTGCTCGGACAAGGCCTGGCGGGAGGGCCGGTGAGCAGTTCTTC
15,few,TRBD2,TRBV7-2,TRBJ2-7,CASSLRGTSGYEQYF,TGTGCCAGCAGCTTGAGGGGGACTAGCGGTTACGAGCAGTACTTC
13,-,TRBD2,TRBV20-1,TRBJ2-1,CSARGDYLNEQFF,TGCAGTGCCCGGGGGGACTACCTCAATGAGCAGTTCTTC
15,-,TRBD1,TRBV12-3/TRBV12-4,TRBJ1-3,CASRETGSPGNTIYF,TGTGCCAGCAGAGAGACAGGGAGCCCCGGAAACACCATATATTTT
15,-,-,TRBV7-9,TRBJ2-6,CASSPTRGGANVLTF,TGTGCCAGCAGTCCAACCCGTGGCGGGGCCAACGTCCTGACTTTC
15,few,-,TRBV7-2,TRBJ2-1,CASSPSAGSYNEQFF,TGTGCCAGCAGCCCCTCAGCTGGGTCCTACAATGAGCAGTTCTTC
14,many,-,TRBV24-1,TRBJ2-3,CATSDPGRTDTQYF,TGTGCCACCAGTGACCCGGGAAGAACAGATACGCAGTATTTT
18,few,-,TRBV10-3,TRBJ1-6,CAISVDQVFVGYNSPLHF,TGTGCCATCAGCGTTGACCAAGTTTTTGTTGGCTATAATTCACCCCTCCACTTT
16,few,TRBD2,TRBV3-1,TRBJ2-2,CASSQGLAGITGELFF,TGTGCCAGCAGCCAGGGACTAGCGGGTATCACCGGGGAGCTGTTTTTT
15,-,-,TRBV7-2,TRBJ2-1,CASSLGGLARGEQFF,TGTGCCAGCAGCTTAGGGGGATTAGCACGAGGTGAGCAGTTCTTC
15,-,-,TRBV5-1,TRBJ1-4,CASSSGIEGNEKLFF,TGCGCCAGCAGCTCAGGGATAGAGGGTAATGAAAAACTGTTTTTT
13,-,-,TRBV12-3/TRBV12-4,TRBJ2-5,CASTATSEETQYF,TGTGCCAGCACGGCGACTAGTGAAGAGACCCAGTACTTC
13,-,-,TRBV4-3,TRBJ2-5,CASSQRVEETQYF,TGCGCCAGCAGCCAGCGAGTGGAAGAGACCCAGTACTTC
16,few,-,TRBV28,TRBJ2-1,CASSFEVSARYNEQFF,TGTGCCAGCAGTTTCGAAGTCTCAGCCCGATACAATGAGCAGTTCTTC
15,once,-,TRBV6-5,TRBJ1-1,CASSFGGVMNTEAFF,TGTGCCAGCAGTTTTGGGGGGGTTATGAACACTGAAGCTTTCTTT
14,-,TRBD2,TRBV20-1,TRBJ2-1,CSARTGTSVNEQFF,TGCAGTGCTCGCACCGGGACTAGCGTCAATGAGCAGTTCTTC
16,few,-,TRBV15,TRBJ2-1,CATSRVRAGNGNEQFF,TGTGCCACCAGCAGAGTTCGGGCAGGGAACGGCAATGAGCAGTTCTTC
15,-,-,TRBV5-1,TRBJ2-1,CASSLSWGGRDEQFF,TGCGCCAGCAGCCTGTCTTGGGGGGGCCGGGATGAGCAGTTCTTC
13,-,-,TRBV20-1,TRBJ2-5,CSAAGQNQETQYF,TGCAGTGCTGCCGGACAGAACCAAGAGACCCAGTACTTC
16,few,-,TRBV20-1,TRBJ2-3,CSASDAGPTSTDTQYF,TGCAGTGCTAGCGACGCGGGACCAACTAGCACAGATACGCAGTATTTT
12,-,-,TRBV2,TRBJ2-7,CASSSTRNEQYF,TGTGCCAGCAGTTCGACTAGAAACGAGCAGTACTTC
20,few,TRBD2,TRBV7-3,TRBJ2-3,CASSSRARASGPTSTDTQYF,TGTGCCAGCAGCTCACGTGCGCGGGCTAGCGGGCCAACTAGCACAGATACGCAGTATTTT
15,-,TRBD2,TRBV5-5,TRBJ2-3,CASSRDYPSTDTQYF,TGTGCCAGCAGCCGGGACTATCCTAGCACAGATACGCAGTATTTT
16,few,-,TRBV6-2/TRBV6-3,TRBJ2-6,CASSYWRLAGANVLTF,TGTGCCAGCAGTTACTGGAGACTAGCTGGGGCCAACGTCCTGACTTTC
14,once,-,TRBV21-1,TRBJ2-7,CASKDSLGSYEQYF,TGTGCCAGCAAGGACAGTCTAGGGTCCTACGAGCAGTACTTC
14,few,-,TRBV5-5,TRBJ2-7,CASSAPGVAYEQYF,TGTGCCAGCAGCGCTCCGGGGGTCGCCTACGAGCAGTACTTC
14,few,-,TRBV2,TRBJ1-4,CASSVLGSDEKLFF,TGTGCCAGCAGTGTACTCGGGTCGGATGAAAAACTGTTTTTT
15,-,-,TRBV7-9,TRBJ2-1,CASRGGQSSYNEQFF,TGTGCCAGCAGGGGGGGACAGAGCTCCTACAATGAGCAGTTCTTC
14,few,-,TRBV7-3,TRBJ2-3,CASSVDPGADTQYF,TGTGCCAGCAGCGTCGACCCTGGCGCAGATACGCAGTATTTT
13,-,-,TRBV29-1,TRBJ2-7,CGVGGQRSYEQYF,TGCGGGGTGGGGGGACAGAGGTCCTACGAGCAGTACTTC
16,-,TRBD1,TRBV6-2/TRBV6-3,TRBJ2-7,CASLFRDRGRRNEQYF,TGTGCCAGCCTGTTCCGGGACAGGGGGCGTCGGAACGAGCAGTACTTC
14,few,TRBD1,TRBV7-9,TRBJ2-7,CASSFGQVGYEQYF,TGTGCCAGCAGCTTTGGACAGGTCGGATACGAGCAGTACTTC
16,few,TRBD1,TRBV12-3/TRBV12-4,TRBJ1-5,CASSTRTGGRSGPQHF,TGTGCCAGCAGTACCCGGACAGGGGGCAGGTCAGGGCCCCAGCATTTT
15,-,TRBD1,TRBV7-2,TRBJ2-5,CASSNRPGGAETQYF,TGTGCCAGCAGCAACCGACCAGGGGGCGCGGAGACCCAGTACTTC
14,-,-,TRBV20-1,TRBJ2-7,CSARDAGRAYEQYF,TGCAGTGCTAGAGATGCAGGCAGGGCCTACGAGCAGTACTTC
16,-,TRBD1,TRBV5-1,TRBJ2-3,CASSVGQGASTDTQYF,TGCGCCAGCAGCGTGGGACAGGGGGCGAGCACAGATACGCAGTATTTT
15,many,TRBD1,TRBV5-1,TRBJ1-2,CASSQGGTANYGYTF,TGCGCCAGCAGCCAGGGGGGGACGGCTAACTATGGCTACACCTTC
17,many,TRBD1,TRBV11-2,TRBJ2-2,CASSLDRRTGNTGELFF,TGTGCCAGCAGCTTAGATCGCCGGACAGGGAACACCGGGGAGCTGTTTTTT
14,-,-,TRBV10-3,TRBJ1-2,CAISETEQGYGYTF,TGTGCCATCAGTGAGACAGAACAGGGCTATGGCTACACCTTC
14,-,-,TRBV7-9,TRBJ2-5,CASSWAGAEETQYF,TGTGCCAGCAGCTGGGCAGGGGCTGAGGAGACCCAGTACTTC
15,few,-,TRBV5-6,TRBJ2-3,CASSDPRLVGDTQYF,TGTGCCAGCAGCGACCCGAGACTAGTTGGAGATACGCAGTATTTT
12,few,-,TRBV12-3/TRBV12-4,TRBJ2-7,CASSLDDYEQYF,TGTGCCAGCAGCCTAGATGACTACGAGCAGTACTTC
12,-,-,TRBV10-3,TRBJ2-3,CAISPGADTQYF,TGTGCCATCAGTCCCGGGGCAGATACGCAGTATTTT
11,-,-,TRBV5-6,TRBJ2-1,CASSLWTEQFF,TGTGCCAGCAGCTTGTGGACTGAGCAGTTCTTC
14,-,-,TRBV7-9,TRBJ1-2,CASSLVALGYGYTF,TGTGCCAGCAGCTTAGTGGCCCTCGGTTATGGCTACACCTTC
15,few,-,TRBV7-2,TRBJ1-1,CASSLAVKLGTEAFF,TGTGCCAGCAGCTTAGCGGTGAAGCTGGGCACTGAAGCTTTCTTT
15,few,-,TRBV11-2,TRBJ1-4,CASSLGDTGSEKLFF,TGTGCCAGCAGCTTAGGTGACACGGGGTCGGAAAAACTGTTTTTT
13,few,-,TRBV12-3/TRBV12-4,TRBJ1-2,CASSRERGYGYTF,TGTGCCAGCAGTCGGGAACGGGGCTATGGCTACACCTTC
17,-,TRBD2,TRBV7-8,TRBJ2-1,CASSQFIAGGHRNEQFF,TGTGCCAGCAGCCAGTTTATCGCGGGGGGGCATAGAAATGAGCAGTTCTTC
17,few,TRBD1,TRBV6-7,TRBJ2-3,CASSYPETGTGGDTQYF,TGTGCCAGCAGTTACCCAGAAACCGGGACAGGGGGGGATACGCAGTATTTT
16,-,-,TRBV5-1,TRBJ1-2,CASSLDSTATLYGYTF,TGCGCCAGCAGCTTGGATTCGACAGCCACCCTCTATGGCTACACCTTC